These 23 T cell receptor beta chains were all obtained from the same sample, sequenced in a study of cytomegalovirus exposure and HLA in healthy donors. 13 Jbeta primers and 60 Vbeta primers were used for the PCR. Assay: immunoSEQ multiplex PCR; the TCRdb copy retains only in-frame clones and omits some. The sample carries over 150,000 clones, about 85% recorded once. Sequencing input: PBMCs. These receptors all stem from a man aged 25-40 years in good health and CMV-seropositive.

This clone was seen only a few times. The V gene is TRBV5-8, the J gene TRBJ2-7, with TRBD1 matching over 9 bases. Germline V lookup: CDR1 SGHTS, CDR2 YDEGEE. This CDR3 is built from 14 residues. With 4 bases clipped from V and 5 bases from J, the junction kept 7 bases outside the gene matches. CDR3 protein: CASSLWTGVNEQYV. The CDR3 bases are TGTGCCAGCAGCCTATGGACAGGGGTGAACGAGCAGTACGTC.

The J gene is TRBJ2-7, the V gene TRBV11-2, with 7 positions matching TRBD1. The CDR3 contains 16 residues. Germline V gene lookup returns CDR1 SGHAT and CDR2 FQNNGV. V was pared by 7 bases and J by 0 bases, with 12 bases of the junction left unmatched. CDR3 region: CASTPSQRGHSYEQYF. The CDR3 bases are TGTGCCAGCACCCCGAGTCAGAGGGGGCACTCCTACGAGCAGTACTTC.

The rearrangement uses TRBV19 and TRBJ1-1, with TRBD1 identical over 10 bases. Germline CDR1 LNHDA, CDR2 SQIVND (reference sequence). V lost 6 bases to trimming and J lost 6 bases; unmatched junction nucleotides: 4. This CDR3 contains 13 residues. The CDR3: CASSRDRGAEAFF. The DNA for the CDR3 is TGTGCCAGTAGCCGGGACAGGGGAGCTGAAGCTTTCTTT.

This rearrangement joins TRBV14 to TRBJ2-7; the D gene is possibly TRBD2 (5 bases). The CDR3 has 12 amino acids. Trimming left V 4 bases short and J 7 bases short, with 11 bases between. From germline, CDR1 is SGHDN and CDR2 FVKESK. In nucleotides, the CDR3 is TGTGCCAGCAGCCTTAGGACGGGGGAGCAGTACGTC. Its protein product is CASSLRTGEQYV.

J is TRBJ2-5 and V is TRBV7-2, with TRBD1 matching over 9 bases. Trimming at V came to 3 bases and at J to 5 bases, leaving 7 bases not matched to a gene. The CDR3 is 15 residues long. CDR1 and CDR2 from the germline V gene are SGHTA and FQGNSA. The CDR3 loop is CASSFQQGAGETQYF. The CDR3 coding sequence is TGTGCCAGCAGCTTCCAACAGGGGGCTGGGGAGACCCAGTACTTC.

This chain joins TRBV7-2 and TRBJ2-5; weak D call: TRBD2 (5 bases). V lost 7 bases and J lost 5, with 20 bases in between. The CDR3 covers 15 residues. Looked up from germline, CDR1 is SGHTA and CDR2 is FQGNSA. CDR3 sequence: CASTTPARDWETQYF. The DNA for the CDR3 is TGTGCCAGCACCACCCCCGCCCGGGATTGGGAGACCCAGTACTTC.

The chain has TRBV13 and TRBJ2-2, with TRBD1 matching 8 bases. Per the germline V gene, CDR1 is PRHDT and CDR2 is FYEKMQ (reference sequence). Germline trimming cut 5 bases from V and 4 bases from J; bases unmatched to any gene: 3. The CDR3 sequence is 14 residues long. This CDR3 reads CASSGTGRTGELFF. The CDR3 nucleotides read TGTGCCAGCAGCGGGACAGGCCGCACCGGGGAGCTGTTTTTT.

This clone was recorded once. The V gene is TRBV14, the J gene TRBJ1-1; D is unresolved. The V end lost 6 bases, the J end lost 5 bases, and 16 bases lay between the germline ends. CDR3 length equals 14 residues. Germline assignment: CDR1 SGHDN and CDR2 FVKESK. CDR3 loop: CASSSRARGTEAFF. CDR3 DNA: TGTGCCAGCAGTTCAAGGGCCCGAGGGACTGAAGCTTTCTTT.

The rearrangement uses TRBV27 and TRBJ2-5; 12 bases are shared with TRBD2. Germline CDR1 and CDR2: MNHEY and SMNVEV (reference sequence). J gave up 5 bases and V 5 bases, and 12 bases lay outside the gene matches. This CDR3 has 17 residues. CDR3 bases: TGTGCCAGCAGTCATTCTCGACTAGCGGGGGTCGGGGAGACCCAGTACTTC. It is translated as CASSHSRLAGVGETQYF.

The V gene is TRBV6-6, the J gene TRBJ2-1, with D hard to call. This CDR3 is 12 amino acids long. The germline gives CDR1 MNHNY, CDR2 SVGAGI (reference sequence). V was clipped by 5 bases and J by 3 bases, with 5 bases between them. In nucleotides, the CDR3 is TGTGCCAGCAGTCGCGACTACAATGAGCAGTTCTTC. Amino acid sequence: CASSRDYNEQFF.

This chain joins TRBV5-4 and TRBJ1-3, with unresolved D. The CDR3 length is 14 residues. Germline lookup yields CDR1 SGHNT and CDR2 YYREEE (reference sequence). Trimming removed 2 bases from V and 4 bases from J, with 10 bases in between. The CDR3 DNA follows: TGTGCCAGCAGCTTTGGGAGATCGGGAAACACCATATATTTT. It encodes CASSFGRSGNTIYF.

The chain links TRBV2 to TRBJ2-3; 7 bases line up with TRBD2. Germline-derived CDR1 and CDR2 are SNHLY and FYNNEI. This CDR3 has 16 residues. V was clipped by 1 base and J by 4 bases; unmatched bases: 8. The CDR3 is CASSEVFRSGADTQYF. In nucleotides, the CDR3 is TGTGCCAGCAGTGAAGTTTTCCGGAGCGGGGCAGATACGCAGTATTTT. Using reference TRBV2 and TRBJ2-3 for the parts outside the CDR3, the full variable domain is EPEVTQTPSHQVTQMGQEVILRCVPISNHLYFYWYRQILGQKVEFLVSFYNNEISEKSEIFDDQFSVERPDGSNFTLKIRSTKLEDSAMYFCASSEVFRSGADTQYFGPGTRLTVL.

The chain links TRBV13 to TRBJ2-3, with a tentative D call TRBD2 (6 bases). Trimming cost V 5 bases and J 3 bases, with 12 bases left between them. CDR1 is PRHDT, CDR2 FYEKMQ, per germline (reference sequence). CDR3 size: 14 residues. CDR3 sequence (DNA): TGTGCCAGCAGCCCGGGGACTTGGACAGATACGCAGTATTTT. This encodes CASSPGTWTDTQYF.

The rearrangement uses TRBV9 and TRBJ2-3, with 7 bases that match TRBD2. Germline V CDR1 and CDR2: SGDLS, YYNGEE. Trimming took 0 bases from V and 6 from J; bases not matched to a gene: 7. The CDR3 loop spans 15 amino acids. This CDR3 is CASSVVGREMDTQYF. For the CDR3, the DNA is TGTGCCAGCAGCGTAGTTGGGCGGGAGATGGATACGCAGTATTTT.

This chain links TRBV6-1 with TRBJ2-5, with 7 bases aligning to TRBD1. Trimming at V came to 5 bases and at J to 4 bases, leaving 1 base not matched to a gene. Germline-derived CDR1 and CDR2 are MNHNS and SASEGT. This CDR3 contains 12 residues. The CDR3 reads CASSWDRETQYF. The CDR3 DNA reads TGTGCCAGCAGTTGGGACAGAGAGACCCAGTACTTC.

The V and J genes are TRBV19 and TRBJ2-6; possibly TRBD1 for D (6 bases). This CDR3 comprises 19 residues. Trimming removed 3 bases from V and 0 bases from J, with 18 bases in between. Germline CDR1 LNHDA, CDR2 SQIVND (reference sequence). CDR3 amino acids: CASSIPFRDTVSGANVLTF. As DNA, the CDR3 is TGTGCCAGTAGTATTCCATTCCGGGACACTGTCTCTGGGGCCAACGTCCTGACTTTC.

The rearrangement links TRBV5-4 to TRBJ2-5, with 8 positions matching TRBD1. Germline-derived CDR1 and CDR2 are SGHNT and YYREEE (reference sequence). V trimming: 2 bases; J trimming: 5 bases; junction bases outside the gene matches: 2. The CDR3 extends over 13 amino acids. The CDR3 loop reads CASSFDRGETQYF. CDR3 bases: TGTGCCAGCAGCTTCGACAGGGGCGAGACCCAGTACTTC.

The chain uses TRBV6-5 and TRBJ1-4, with unresolved D. Trimming cost V 5 bases and J 7 bases, with 11 bases left between them. Germline assignment: CDR1 MNHEY and CDR2 SVGAGI. The CDR3 loop spans 13 amino acids. The CDR3 DNA sequence: TGTGCCAGCAGTCCCCGACGGGGTGAAAAACTGTTTTTT. Protein: CASSPRRGEKLFF.

There are a few counts of this clone. The chain joins TRBV4-1 to TRBJ1-4; D is unclear. The CDR3 consists of 12 residues. Germline CDR1 and CDR2: MGHRA and YSYEKL. V lost 3 bases and J lost 6, with 5 bases in between. In DNA form, the CDR3 reads TGCGCCAGCAGCCACCTCTATGAAAAACTGTTTTTT. Translated: CASSHLYEKLFF.

The V gene is TRBV2, the J gene TRBJ2-7; D remains unclear. Trimming shortened V by 2 bases and J by 3 bases, and 5 bases separated the two germline ends. There are 12 residues in the CDR3. Germline CDR1 reads SNHLY; CDR2 reads FYNNEI. CDR3 loop: CASSEYRYEQYF. The CDR3 DNA reads TGTGCCAGCAGTGAATATCGCTACGAGCAGTACTTC.

J is TRBJ2-1 and V is TRBV5-1, with 9 bases fitting TRBD2. The CDR3 covers 15 residues. Germline V gene sequence: CDR1 SGHRS, CDR2 YFSETQ. After removal of 1 base from V and 3 bases from J, the junction contained 2 bases not matched to a gene. CDR3 in amino acids: CASSLLREGYNEQFF. The CDR3 DNA sequence: TGCGCCAGCAGCTTGTTGCGGGAGGGCTACAATGAGCAGTTCTTC. The full variable domain, in which reference TRBV5-1 and TRBJ2-1 provide the parts outside the CDR3, is KAGVTQTPRYLIKTRGQQVTLSCSPISGHRSVSWYQQTPGQGLQFLFEYFSETQRNKGNFPGRFSGRQFSNSRSEMNVSTLELGDSALYLCASSLLREGYNEQFFGPGTRLTVL.

The chain is built from TRBV27 and TRBJ2-7; the D gene is possibly TRBD1 (5 bases). Germline CDR1 and CDR2: MNHEY and SMNVEV (reference sequence). V lost 3 bases, J lost 6 bases, and 15 bases lay in between. The CDR3 sequence is 14 residues long. Written as DNA, the CDR3 is TGTGCCAGCAGTTTTGGGGCAGGGTACGGCGAGCAGTACGTC. Translating gives CASSFGAGYGEQYV.

J is TRBJ2-1 and V is TRBV5-1; D is perhaps TRBD2 (6 bases). This CDR3 has 13 amino acids. The V end lost 7 bases, the J end lost 3 bases, and 11 bases lay between the germline ends. Germline loops: CDR1 SGHRS, CDR2 YFSETQ. The CDR3 sequence: CASGGDNYNEQFF. The CDR3 nucleotides are TGCGCCAGCGGCGGGGATAACTACAATGAGCAGTTCTTC.